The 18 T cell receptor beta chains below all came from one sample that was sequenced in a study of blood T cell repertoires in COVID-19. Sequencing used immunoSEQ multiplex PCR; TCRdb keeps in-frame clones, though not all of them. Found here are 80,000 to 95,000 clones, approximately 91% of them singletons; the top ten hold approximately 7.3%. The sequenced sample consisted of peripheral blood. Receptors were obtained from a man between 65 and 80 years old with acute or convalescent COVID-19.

CDR3 DNA: TGTGCCAGCAGCCAAGAAGGACGGGAGAGTAACTACGAGCAGTACTTC. Its translation is CASSQEGRESNYEQYF. The chain is built from TRBV3-1 (or the pseudogene TRBV3-2) and TRBJ2-7; a possible D gene is TRBD2 (6 bases). The V end was cut by 0 bases, the J end by 3 bases, with 15 bases between. This CDR3 is 16 amino acids long. CDR1 and CDR2 (germline): LGHDT, YNNKEL (reference sequence).

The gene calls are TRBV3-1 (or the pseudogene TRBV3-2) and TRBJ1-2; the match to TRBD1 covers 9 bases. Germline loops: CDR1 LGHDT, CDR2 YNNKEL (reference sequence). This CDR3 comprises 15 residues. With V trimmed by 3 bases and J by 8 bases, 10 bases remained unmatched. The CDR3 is CASSHSDRGNGGYTF. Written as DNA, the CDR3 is TGTGCCAGCAGCCACTCCGACAGGGGGAACGGGGGCTACACCTTC.

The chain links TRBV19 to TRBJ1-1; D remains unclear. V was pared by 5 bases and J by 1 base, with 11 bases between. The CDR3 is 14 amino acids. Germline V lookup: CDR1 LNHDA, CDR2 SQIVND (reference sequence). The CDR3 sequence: CASSPGGRNTEAFF. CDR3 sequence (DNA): TGTGCCAGTAGTCCGGGCGGGAGGAACACTGAAGCTTTCTTT. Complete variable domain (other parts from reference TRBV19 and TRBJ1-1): DGGITQSPKYLFRKEGQNVTLSCEQNLNHDAMYWYRQDPGQGLRLIYYSQIVNDFQKGDIAEGYSVSREKKESFPLTVTSAQKNPTAFYLCASSPGGRNTEAFFGQGTRLTVV.

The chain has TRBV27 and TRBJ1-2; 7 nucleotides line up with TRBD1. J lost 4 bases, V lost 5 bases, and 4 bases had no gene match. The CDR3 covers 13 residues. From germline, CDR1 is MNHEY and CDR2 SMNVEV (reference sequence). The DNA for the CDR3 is TGTGCCAGCAGTGTGACAGGGTCCTATGGCTACACCTTC. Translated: CASSVTGSYGYTF.

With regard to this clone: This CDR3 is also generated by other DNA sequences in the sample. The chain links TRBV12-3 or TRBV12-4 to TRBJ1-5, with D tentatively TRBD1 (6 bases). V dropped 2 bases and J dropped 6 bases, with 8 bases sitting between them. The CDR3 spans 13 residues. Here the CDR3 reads CASSLTGRQPQHF. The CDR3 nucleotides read TGTGCCAGCAGTTTAACAGGGCGTCAGCCCCAGCATTTT.

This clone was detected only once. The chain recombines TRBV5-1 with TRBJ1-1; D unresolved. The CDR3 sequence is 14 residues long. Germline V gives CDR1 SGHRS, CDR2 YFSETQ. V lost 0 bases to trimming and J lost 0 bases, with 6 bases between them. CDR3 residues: CASSLGSVNTEAFF. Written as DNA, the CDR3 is TGCGCCAGCAGCTTGGGAAGCGTGAACACTGAAGCTTTCTTT.

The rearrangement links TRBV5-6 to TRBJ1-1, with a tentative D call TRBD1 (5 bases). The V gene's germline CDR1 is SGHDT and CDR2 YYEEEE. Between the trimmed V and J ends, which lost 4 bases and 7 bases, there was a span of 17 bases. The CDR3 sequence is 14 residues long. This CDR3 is CASSPGRTRGEAFF. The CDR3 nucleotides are TGTGCCAGCAGCCCCGGGAGGACACGGGGTGAAGCTTTCTTT.

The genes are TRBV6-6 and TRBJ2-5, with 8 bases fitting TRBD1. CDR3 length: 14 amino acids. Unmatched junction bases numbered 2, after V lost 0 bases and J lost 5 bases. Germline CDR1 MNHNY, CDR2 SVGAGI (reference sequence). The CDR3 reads CASSYSTGVETQYF. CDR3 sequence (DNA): TGTGCCAGCAGTTACTCGACAGGGGTGGAGACCCAGTACTTC.

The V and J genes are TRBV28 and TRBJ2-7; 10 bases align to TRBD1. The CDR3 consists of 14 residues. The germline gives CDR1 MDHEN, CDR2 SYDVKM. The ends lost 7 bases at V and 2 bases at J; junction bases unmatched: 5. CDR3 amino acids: CASTTGQGAYEQYF. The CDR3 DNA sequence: TGTGCCAGCACCACTGGACAGGGGGCCTACGAGCAGTACTTC.

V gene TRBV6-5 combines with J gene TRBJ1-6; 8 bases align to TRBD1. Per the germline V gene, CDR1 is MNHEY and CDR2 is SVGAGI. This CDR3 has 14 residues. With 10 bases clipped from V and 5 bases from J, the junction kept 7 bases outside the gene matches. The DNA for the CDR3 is TGTGCCACCGCAGGGGGCCGGAATAATTCACCCCTCCACTTT. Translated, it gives CATAGGRNNSPLHF.

In DNA form, the CDR3 reads TGTGCCAGCAGTTTGGGACAGGGGTATCCCCCCAGGGAGTTCTTC. Its translation: CASSLGQGYPPREFF. The V and J genes are TRBV6-5 and TRBJ2-1; TRBD1 matches 10 bases. This CDR3 contains 15 residues. Losses at the gene ends were 4 bases for V and 14 bases for J; bases not matched to a gene: 14. The germline gives CDR1 MNHEY, CDR2 SVGAGI.

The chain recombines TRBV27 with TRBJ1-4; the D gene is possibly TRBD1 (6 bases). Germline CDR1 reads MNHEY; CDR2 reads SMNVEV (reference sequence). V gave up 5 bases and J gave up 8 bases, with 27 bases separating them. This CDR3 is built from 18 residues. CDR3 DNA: TGTGCCAGCAGTCCGAGCCCTTTTCTTTACGGCAGGGGCGAAAAACTGTTTTTT. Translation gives CASSPSPFLYGRGEKLFF.

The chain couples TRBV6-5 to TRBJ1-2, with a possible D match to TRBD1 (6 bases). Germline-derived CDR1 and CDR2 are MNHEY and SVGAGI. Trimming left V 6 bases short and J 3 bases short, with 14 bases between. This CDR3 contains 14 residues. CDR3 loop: CASRRTETYYGYTF. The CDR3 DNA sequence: TGTGCCAGCAGGAGGACAGAAACCTACTATGGCTACACCTTC.

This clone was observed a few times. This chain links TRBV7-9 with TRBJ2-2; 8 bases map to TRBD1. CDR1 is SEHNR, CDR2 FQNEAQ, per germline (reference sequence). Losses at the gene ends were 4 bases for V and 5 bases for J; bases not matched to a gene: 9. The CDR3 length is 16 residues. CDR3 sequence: CASSSSGGGRTGELFF. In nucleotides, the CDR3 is TGTGCCAGCAGCTCATCAGGGGGCGGAAGGACCGGGGAGCTGTTTTTT.

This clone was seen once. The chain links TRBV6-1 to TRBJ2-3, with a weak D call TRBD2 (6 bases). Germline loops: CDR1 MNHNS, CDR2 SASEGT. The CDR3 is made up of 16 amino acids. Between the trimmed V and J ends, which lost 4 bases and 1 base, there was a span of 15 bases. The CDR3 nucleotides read TGTGCCAGCAGTGTTCTGGGAGGAGCAGGCACAGATACGCAGTATTTT. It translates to CASSVLGGAGTDTQYF.

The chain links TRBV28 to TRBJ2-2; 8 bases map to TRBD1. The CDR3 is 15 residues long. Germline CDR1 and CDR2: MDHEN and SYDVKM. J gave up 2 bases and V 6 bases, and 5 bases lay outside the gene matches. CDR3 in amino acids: CASSPGQVNTGELFF. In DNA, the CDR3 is TGTGCCAGCAGCCCGGGACAGGTCAACACCGGGGAGCTGTTTTTT.

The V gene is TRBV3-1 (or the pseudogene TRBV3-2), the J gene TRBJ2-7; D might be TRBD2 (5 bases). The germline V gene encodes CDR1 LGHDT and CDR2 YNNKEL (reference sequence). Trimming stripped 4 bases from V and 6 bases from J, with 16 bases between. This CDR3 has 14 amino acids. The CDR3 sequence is CASSRPGPSGEQYF. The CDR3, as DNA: TGTGCCAGCAGCCGACCCGGGCCCAGCGGCGAGCAGTACTTC.

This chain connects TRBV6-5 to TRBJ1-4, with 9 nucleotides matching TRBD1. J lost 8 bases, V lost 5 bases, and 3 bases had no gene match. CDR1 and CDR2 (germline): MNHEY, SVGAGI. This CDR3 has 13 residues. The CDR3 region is CASSRQGGEKLFF. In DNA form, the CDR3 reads TGTGCCAGCAGTCGACAGGGGGGCGAAAAACTGTTTTTT.